This T cell receptor beta chain originates from a study of blood T cell repertoires in COVID-19. Study-level information: COVID-19 samples, acute and convalescent, were from the United States, Italy and Spain. T cells, B-cell-depleted T cells, or PBMCs provided the cDNA or gDNA that served as material.

In the authors' workflow: Counts of nucleated cells, estimated from reference gene primer amplification, were obtained. Generated by immunoSEQ multiplex PCR, the TCRdb table keeps only in-frame clones and is missing some. The DNA was the basis for D and trimming; V, J and clone size are from that table. The sample lists around 70,000 clones, more than 80% seen once, with approximately 20% in the top ten. V was clipped by 2 bases and J by 5 bases; unmatched bases: 5. The CDR3 is made up of 15 amino acids. Germline assignment: CDR1 MDHEN and CDR2 SYDVKM. The TCR was taken from a woman in her seventies with acute or convalescent COVID-19. The gene calls are TRBV28 and TRBJ1-4, with 7 bases that match TRBD1. Sequences were obtained from peripheral blood. This CDR3 reads CASSLNGRGNEKLFF. The CDR3 bases are TGTGCCAGCAGTTTAAACGGCAGGGGGAATGAAAAACTGTTTTTT.